This is a list of T cell receptor beta chains from one sample in a study of immune evolution from preneoplasia to lung adenocarcinoma. Sequencing used immunoSEQ multiplex PCR; TCRdb keeps in-frame clones, though not all of them. The table includes 9,500 to 15,000 clones, over 75% detected once. The sample was FFPE tissue from an adenomatous hyperplasia lung lesion. These receptors were collected from a person between 50 and 69 years old with lung adenocarcinoma. The CDR3 runs from the conserved cysteine through the conserved F or W. The D gene is left open where the match is weak. Clone size is stated in some rows and not others, as once, few, many or a class when expanded.

d_gene | j_gene | v_gene | abundance | CDR3nt | CDR3aa
NA | TRBJ1-4 | TRBV9 | NA | TGTGCCAGCAGCGATAACCGTAATGAAAAACTGTTTTTT | CASSDNRNEKLFF
TRBD1 | TRBJ2-7 | TRBV10-2 | NA | TGCGCCAGCAGTTCACAGGGGGCGCCCCACGAGCAGTACTTC | CASSSQGAPHEQYF
TRBD1 | TRBJ1-2 | TRBV6-6 | few | TGTGCCACCCAAGCCGGCACAGGGGGCTATGGCTACACCTTC | CATQAGTGGYGYTF
TRBD1 | TRBJ2-7 | TRBV18 | NA | TGTGCCAGCTCTGGGACAGCGAGCTCCTACGAGCAGTACTTC | CASSGTASSYEQYF
NA | TRBJ1-6 | TRBV28 | NA | TGTGCCAGCAGACCGAGACAGGCCAATAATTCACCCCTCCACTTT | CASRPRQANNSPLHF
NA | TRBJ1-5 | TRBV30 | NA | TGTGCCTGGAGTGGCAGGGGCAGCAATCAGCCCCAGCATTTT | CAWSGRGSNQPQHF
NA | TRBJ2-7 | TRBV5-8 | NA | TGTGCCAGCAGCAGGACGGGCAGCTGGACCTACGAGCAGTACTTC | CASSRTGSWTYEQYF
TRBD1 | TRBJ1-5 | TRBV7-2 | NA | TGTGCCAGCAGCTTAGGGGACAGGGTGAGTCAGCCCCAGCATTTT | CASSLGDRVSQPQHF
NA | TRBJ1-1 | TRBV19 | NA | TGTGCCAGTTCAAACAGGGAGGGTACTGAAGCTTTCTTT | CASSNREGTEAFF
NA | TRBJ1-5 | TRBV5-1 | NA | TGCGCCAGCAGCTTGGATGTTGGTCAGCCCCAGCATTTT | CASSLDVGQPQHF
NA | TRBJ2-5 | TRBV18 | NA | TGTGCCAGCTCCCGTGGACAGCAAGAGACCCAGTACTTC | CASSRGQQETQYF
TRBD1 | TRBJ1-2 | TRBV29-1 | NA | TGCAGCGGTGGACAGGGAGACTATGGCTACACCTTC | CSGGQGDYGYTF
NA | TRBJ2-6 | TRBV7-2 | NA | TGTGCCAGCAGTCGCGACAGCTCTGGGGCCAACGTCCTGACTTTC | CASSRDSSGANVLTF
NA | TRBJ2-3 | TRBV10-1 | NA | TGCGCCAGCAGTGACGTAATGGCAGGGGATGCAGATACGCAGTATTTT | CASSDVMAGDADTQYF
NA | TRBJ2-4 | TRBV15 | once | TGTGCCACCAGCAGAGATCCTTCAGGAATTCAGTACTTC | CATSRDPSGIQYF
NA | TRBJ2-7 | TRBV2 | NA | TGTGCCAGCAGTCCCTCCCCGGGGAGCGAGCAGTACTTC | CASSPSPGSEQYF
NA | TRBJ2-1 | TRBV9 | NA | TGTGCCAGCAGCCCCGAGGGGCTTCCCTACAATGAGCAGTTCTTC | CASSPEGLPYNEQFF
NA | TRBJ1-1 | TRBV18 | NA | TGTGCCAGCTCATCAGTACCAACAGGGTACACTGAAGCTTTCTTT | CASSSVPTGYTEAFF
NA | TRBJ2-3 | TRBV9 | NA | TGTGCCAGCAGCGTAGCGGCATCAGATACGCAGTATTTT | CASSVAASDTQYF
NA | TRBJ1-2 | TRBV7-9 | NA | TGTGCCAGCAGCTCACAGGCGACCCCATCTTATGGCTACACCTTC | CASSSQATPSYGYTF
TRBD2 | TRBJ2-1 | TRBV6-5 | NA | TGTGCCAGCAGCTCGTCAGCGGGAGGATACAATGAGCAGTTCTTC | CASSSSAGGYNEQFF
TRBD1 | TRBJ1-5 | TRBV6-1 | NA | TGTGCCAGCAGTGAAGCACGGACAGGGATCGGTCAGCCCCAGCATTTT | CASSEARTGIGQPQHF
TRBD1 | TRBJ2-7 | TRBV19 | NA | TGTGCCAGTAGTCCCCGGGACAGGGTTACCTACGAGCAGTACTTC | CASSPRDRVTYEQYF
NA | TRBJ2-7 | TRBV7-6 | NA | TGTGCCAGCAGCTTATCCGACGGCTCCTACGAGCAGTACTTC | CASSLSDGSYEQYF
NA | TRBJ2-1 | TRBV7-6 | once | TGTGCCAGCAGCCTCGCCCCGGACCCGCGGGACAATGAGCAGTTCTTC | CASSLAPDPRDNEQFF
TRBD2 | TRBJ2-7 | TRBV5-4 | NA | TGTGCCAGCAGCGCGACTAGCGGGGGGTACGAGCAGTACTTC | CASSATSGGYEQYF
NA | TRBJ2-5 | TRBV6-6 | NA | TGTGCCACCTCGCCTAATTCAGGAATACAAGAGACCCAGTACTTC | CATSPNSGIQETQYF
TRBD1 | TRBJ1-6 | TRBV5-1 | NA | TGCGCCAGCAGCACGGACGTCCAAGGGGGCGCGGGAAATTCACCCCTCCACTTT | CASSTDVQGGAGNSPLHF
TRBD1 | TRBJ2-7 | TRBV28 | NA | TGTGCCAGCAGTGGACCGGGACAGGGGGATGACGAGCAGTACTTC | CASSGPGQGDDEQYF
NA | TRBJ2-3 | TRBV29-1 | NA | TGCAGCGTTGTCCCCTTTCGAGGGAGGGATACGCAGTATTTT | CSVVPFRGRDTQYF
NA | TRBJ1-1 | TRBV19 | NA | TGTGCCAGTAACCCGGACAGACTCATAAACACTGAAGCTTTCTTT | CASNPDRLINTEAFF
NA | TRBJ1-1 | TRBV6-5 | NA | TGTGCCAGCAAGCCTGCCGGGGCGCGGACTGAAGCTTTCTTT | CASKPAGARTEAFF
NA | TRBJ1-3 | TRBV28 | NA | TGTGCCAGCAGTTTCGAAGGGGGCTCTGGAAACACCATATATTTT | CASSFEGGSGNTIYF
TRBD1 | TRBJ2-7 | TRBV29-1 | NA | TGCAGCGCCGGGACAGCCGGGCAGGGGGACGAGCAGTACTTC | CSAGTAGQGDEQYF
TRBD2 | TRBJ2-1 | TRBV19 | once | TGTGCCAGTAGAGGACTAGCGGGAGAGGGGAGTGAGCAGTTCTTC | CASRGLAGEGSEQFF
TRBD1 | TRBJ2-7 | TRBV7-2 | NA | TGTGCCAGCAGCTTAGCGCTGACAGGGGACGAGCAGTACTTC | CASSLALTGDEQYF
TRBD1 | TRBJ2-2 | TRBV5-1 | NA | TGCGCCAGCAGCCGGGACAGATTGAACACCGGGGAGCTGTTTTTT | CASSRDRLNTGELFF
TRBD1 | TRBJ1-2 | TRBV29-1 | NA | TGCAGCGTTGAGAATAGGGACAGGGGGCATCCCCTACGCGGCTACACCTTC | CSVENRDRGHPLRGYTF
NA | TRBJ1-1 | TRBV6-5 | NA | TGTGCCAGCAGTTACGACGGACGGGGCACTGAAGCTTTCTTT | CASSYDGRGTEAFF
NA | TRBJ1-4 | TRBV20-1 | NA | TGCAGTGCTTACGACAGGGAAAAACTGTTTTTT | CSAYDREKLFF
TRBD2 | TRBJ2-2 | TRBV10-1 | NA | TGCGCCAGAGGGACTAGCGGGAACACCGGGGAGCTGTTTTTT | CARGTSGNTGELFF
TRBD2 | TRBJ2-7 | TRBV5-1 | once | TGCGCCAGCAGCCCGGACCCTAGCGGAACCTACGAGCAGTACTTC | CASSPDPSGTYEQYF
TRBD2 | TRBJ2-1 | TRBV9 | NA | TGTGCCAGCAGCGTGGAAGCGGGAGGGACCAAGTTCTTC | CASSVEAGGTKFF
NA | TRBJ1-1 | TRBV14 | few | TGTGCCAGCAGCCAGGGGAACACTGAAGCTTTCTTT | CASSQGNTEAFF